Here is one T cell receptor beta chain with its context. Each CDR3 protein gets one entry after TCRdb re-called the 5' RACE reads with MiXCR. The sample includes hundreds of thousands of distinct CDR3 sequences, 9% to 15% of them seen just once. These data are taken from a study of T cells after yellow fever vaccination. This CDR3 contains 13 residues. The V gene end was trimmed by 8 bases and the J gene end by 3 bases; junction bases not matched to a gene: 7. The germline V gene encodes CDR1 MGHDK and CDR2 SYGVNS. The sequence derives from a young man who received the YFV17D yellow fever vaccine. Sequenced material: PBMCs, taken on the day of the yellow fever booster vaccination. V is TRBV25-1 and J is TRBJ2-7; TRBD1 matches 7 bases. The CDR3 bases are TGTGCCAGCGGGGACAGTGAACACTACGAGCAGTACTTC. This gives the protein CASGDSEHYEQYF.